This is a list of T cell receptor beta chains from one sample in a study of T cells after yellow fever vaccination. TCRdb recomputed calls from the 5' RACE reads with MiXCR, one row per CDR3 protein. In the table there are some 560,000 distinct CDR3 sequences, around a sixth of which are singletons. The sample consisted of PBMCs, taken more than 4 days after the first yellow fever vaccination. These receptors were obtained from a man between 18 and 29 years old who received the YFV17D yellow fever vaccine. CDR3s leave out the opening cysteine and the closing phenylalanine or tryptophan. Some rows have no size entry. The others give once, few or many, or a class for an expanded clone.

>TRBV12-5|NA
ASVSANTEAF
>TRBV7-9|many
ASSSGVRQGYQETQY
>TRBV6-5|NA
ASSSLGRGDPLH
>TRBV12-3/TRBV12-4|many
ASSLNRGSYNEQF
>TRBV7-2|NA
ASSLVVQNYGYT
>TRBV29-1|NA
SVFTQGASEAF
>TRBV6-1|NA
ASSDPQTSGGDTQY
>TRBV12-3/TRBV12-4|few
ASSSGTTNGYT
>TRBV9|few
ASSVDVTGGHGYT
>TRBV20-1|few
SANRGQENIQY
>TRBV4-2|many
ASSRTGQGRTEAF
>TRBV29-1|few
SVVEPGHGDTEAF
>TRBV12-3/TRBV12-4|many
ASSLIDTQY
>TRBV2|NA
ASRWAGELF
>TRBV4-3|NA
ASSSRGWVSDTQY
>TRBV7-8|few
ASSLGSSRLAGIPDNEQF
>TRBV12-3/TRBV12-4|NA
ASSLTYGTGPYEQY
>TRBV20-1|NA
SAAPSGVGETQY
>TRBV3-1|NA
ASSQDVRGAYNSPLH
>TRBV10-1|NA
ASSKLAGVFKNIQY
>TRBV4-3|NA
ASSQEARGWDTQY
>TRBV7-2|NA
ASSLAPINQPQH
>TRBV5-6|few
ASSLTAGARGYT
>TRBV12-3/TRBV12-4|few
ASSLDSYTDTQY
>TRBV7-2|few
ASSLVGAFSYEQY
>TRBV10-3|few
AISEEAGLNYNEQF
>TRBV5-4|few
ASSLELAGGETQY
>TRBV2|many
ASSGDTYSPLH
>TRBV12-3/TRBV12-4|NA
ASMGGQNTGELF
>TRBV18|once
ASLPSRGSETQY
>TRBV6-5|NA
ASSYSGASEQF
>TRBV12-3/TRBV12-4|few
APTVGLGGWQF
>TRBV27|NA
ASSPRDRGLRLRTGELF
>TRBV7-2|NA
AAKGGQLNTEAF
>TRBV5-6|NA
ASRHGHYTGELF
>TRBV5-1|few
ASSLTSGTNTGELF